Below, one T cell receptor (beta chain) is given with its context. What it recognizes is unknown. The entry originates in a study of shared clonotypes between healthy human individuals. CD8 cells classed as naive were CD45RO-negative and positively selected for CCR7, excluding terminally differentiated effector memory CD45RA+ cells. Here immunoSEQ multiplex PCR was the method, and the copy in TCRdb shows in-frame clones only, minus some. Of hundreds of thousands of clones in the sample, around 96% are singletons; the top ten hold roughly 0.1%. Study observations and caveats: What naive subsets generally showed was a larger estimated richness than memory subsets showed.

The CDR3 contains 14 residues. Trimming removed 0 bases at V and 9 bases at J, with 14 bases between. CDR1 and CDR2 (germline): SGHAT, FQNNGV. This clonotype was sampled from a woman in her 30s in good health. The chain joins TRBV11-2 to TRBJ1-1; D unclear. Sequencing used naive CD8+ T cells sorted from blood. The CDR3 DNA reads as TGTGCCAGCAGCTTAGATGGAGCAGTCCTCCAAGCTTTCTTT. It is translated as CASSLDGAVLQAFF.